This T cell receptor beta chain originates from a study of T cells in Graves' hyperthyroidism and ophthalmopathy. Germline CDR1 reads DFQATT; CDR2 reads SNEGSKA (reference sequence). With termini counted, the CDR3 has 9 amino acids. Study observations and caveats: Among clonotypes expanded in thyroid above 0.001, most were also found in blood. Model predictions of ophthalmopathy came a median about six months before onset. Ophthalmopathy was told apart from stable hyperthyroidism by a 13 V-J model.

Amplified TCR beta CDR3 regions came from RNA transcripts. First-round RT-PCR of the TCR CDR3 relied on the HTBI primer set. TCRdb itself ran the multiplex PCR reads through MiXCR, one entry per CDR3 protein. The sample consists of 500,000 to 750,000 distinct CDR3 sequences, roughly 46% of them appearing once. For this clonotype: Its antigen is as yet unknown. It is likely a read error, because the conserved phenylalanine at the end of the CDR3 is missing. The DNA is omitted, as the CDR3 cannot be located on it reliably, and the CDR3 follows TCRdb's listing.

Graves' hyperthyroidism is called stable when ophthalmopathy does not progress within 18 months. This receptor was identified in a woman under 30 with Graves' hyperthyroidism. The V gene is TRBV20-1, the J gene TRBJ2-6; the table's TRBD2 call for D was not verified on the DNA. Sequencing was performed on peripheral blood or thyroid tissue (not recorded which). The CDR3 sequence: CSARDPGLA.